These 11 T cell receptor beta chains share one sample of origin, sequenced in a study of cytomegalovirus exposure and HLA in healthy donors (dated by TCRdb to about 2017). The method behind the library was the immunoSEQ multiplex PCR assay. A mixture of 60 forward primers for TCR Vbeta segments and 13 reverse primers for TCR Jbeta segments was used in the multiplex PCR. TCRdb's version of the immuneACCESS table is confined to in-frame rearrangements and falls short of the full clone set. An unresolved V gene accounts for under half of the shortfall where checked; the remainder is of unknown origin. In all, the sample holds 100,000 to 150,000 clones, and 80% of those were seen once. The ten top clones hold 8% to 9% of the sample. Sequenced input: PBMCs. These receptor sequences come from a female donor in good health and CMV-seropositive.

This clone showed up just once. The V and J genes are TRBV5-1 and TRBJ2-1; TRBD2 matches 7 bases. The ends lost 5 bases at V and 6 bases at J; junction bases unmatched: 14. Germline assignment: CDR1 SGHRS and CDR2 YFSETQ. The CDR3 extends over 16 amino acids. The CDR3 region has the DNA TGCGCCAGCAGTATCACCTGGAGCGGGGACCTCAATGAGCAGTTCTTC. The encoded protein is CASSITWSGDLNEQFF.

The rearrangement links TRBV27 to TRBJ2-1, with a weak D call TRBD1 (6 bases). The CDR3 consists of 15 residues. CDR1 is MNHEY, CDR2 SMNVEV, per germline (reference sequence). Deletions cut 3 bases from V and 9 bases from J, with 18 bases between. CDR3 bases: TGTGCCAGCAGTTTGGGGACAATACGTAGCAGTGAGCAGTTCTTC. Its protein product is CASSLGTIRSSEQFF.

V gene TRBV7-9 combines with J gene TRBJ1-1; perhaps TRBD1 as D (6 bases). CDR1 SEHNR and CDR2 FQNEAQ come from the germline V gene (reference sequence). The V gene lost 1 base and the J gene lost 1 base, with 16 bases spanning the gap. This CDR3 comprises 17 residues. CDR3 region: CASSLEGGVQRNTEAFF. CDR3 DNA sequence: TGTGCCAGCAGCTTAGAGGGGGGGGTACAGAGGAACACTGAAGCTTTCTTT.

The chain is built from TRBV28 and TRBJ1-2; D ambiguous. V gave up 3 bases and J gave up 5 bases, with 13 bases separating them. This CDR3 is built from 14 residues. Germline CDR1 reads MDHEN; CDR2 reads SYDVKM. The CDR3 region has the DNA TGTGCCAGCAGTTTGATTCAGGAATTATATGGCTACACCTTC. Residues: CASSLIQELYGYTF.

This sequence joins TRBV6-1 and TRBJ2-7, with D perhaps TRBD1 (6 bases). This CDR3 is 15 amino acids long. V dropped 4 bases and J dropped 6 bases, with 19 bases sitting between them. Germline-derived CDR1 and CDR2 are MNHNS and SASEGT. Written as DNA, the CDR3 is TGTGCCAGCAGTGGTTACCCTACAGGGTCGGGCGAGCAGTACTTC. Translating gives CASSGYPTGSGEQYF.

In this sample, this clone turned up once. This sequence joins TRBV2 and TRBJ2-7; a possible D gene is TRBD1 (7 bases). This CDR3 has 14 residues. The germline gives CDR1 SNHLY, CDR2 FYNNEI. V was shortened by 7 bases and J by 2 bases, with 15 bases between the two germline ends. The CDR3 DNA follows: TGTGCCAGCAACCCGCAGGGGGGACCCTACGAGCAGTACTTC. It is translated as CASNPQGGPYEQYF.

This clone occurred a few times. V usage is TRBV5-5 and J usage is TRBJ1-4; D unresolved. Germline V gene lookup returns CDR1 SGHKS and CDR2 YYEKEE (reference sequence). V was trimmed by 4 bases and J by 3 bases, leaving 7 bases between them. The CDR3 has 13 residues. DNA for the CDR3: TGTGCCAGCAGCAAATCGGCTAATGAAAAACTGTTTTTT. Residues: CASSKSANEKLFF.

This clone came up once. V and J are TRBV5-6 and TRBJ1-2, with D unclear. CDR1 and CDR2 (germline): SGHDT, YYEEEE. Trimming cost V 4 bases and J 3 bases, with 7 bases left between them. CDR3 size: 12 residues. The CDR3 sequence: CASSPGDYGYTF. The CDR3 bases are TGTGCCAGCAGCCCCGGGGACTATGGCTACACCTTC.

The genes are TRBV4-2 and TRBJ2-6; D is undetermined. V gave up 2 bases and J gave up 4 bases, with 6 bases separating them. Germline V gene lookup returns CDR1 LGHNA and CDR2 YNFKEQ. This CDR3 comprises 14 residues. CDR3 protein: CASSQTQGANVLTF. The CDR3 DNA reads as TGTGCCAGCAGCCAAACACAGGGGGCCAACGTCCTGACTTTC.

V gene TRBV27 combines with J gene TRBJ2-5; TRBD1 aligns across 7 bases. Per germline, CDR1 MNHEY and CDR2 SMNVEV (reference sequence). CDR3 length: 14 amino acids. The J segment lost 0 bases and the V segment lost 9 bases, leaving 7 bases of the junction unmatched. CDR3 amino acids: CASPLDRYQETQYF. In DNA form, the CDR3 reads TGTGCCAGTCCCCTGGACAGGTACCAAGAGACCCAGTACTTC.

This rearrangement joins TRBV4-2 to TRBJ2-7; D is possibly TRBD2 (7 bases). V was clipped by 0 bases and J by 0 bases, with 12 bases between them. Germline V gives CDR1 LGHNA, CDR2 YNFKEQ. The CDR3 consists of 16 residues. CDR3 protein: CASSQDRGAHSYEQYF. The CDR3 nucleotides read TGTGCCAGCAGCCAAGATCGGGGGGCCCACTCCTACGAGCAGTACTTC.